One and the same sample provided the 11 T cell receptor beta chains below, sequenced in a study of cytomegalovirus exposure and HLA in healthy donors. PCR involved 60 Vbeta and 13 Jbeta primers. This table comes from immunoSEQ multiplex PCR, and its TCRdb copy is limited to in-frame clones, with some not included. The sample shows approximately 100,000 clones, about four fifths of them seen only once. Sequencing was carried out using PBMCs. Every receptor here comes from a human donor in good health.

This chain links TRBV29-1 with TRBJ2-1; TRBD2 matches at 11 bases. Germline lookup yields CDR1 SQVTM and CDR2 ANQGSEA. V shed 4 bases and J 10 bases; nucleotides not matched to a gene: 3. This CDR3 region has 12 residues. CDR3 nucleotides: TGCAGCGTTGGACTAGCGGGAACAGAGCAGTTCTTC. This translates into CSVGLAGTEQFF.

This chain connects TRBV25-1 to TRBJ2-1, with 7 bases aligning to TRBD2. The CDR3 contains 15 residues. The junction had 8 bases not matched to a gene; V was cut back by 8 bases and J by 1 base. In germline, CDR1 is MGHDK, CDR2 SYGVNS. This CDR3 reads CASRDYEVSYNEQFF. The CDR3 region has the DNA TGTGCCAGCCGGGACTACGAAGTTTCCTACAATGAGCAGTTCTTC.

The chain carries TRBV19 and TRBJ2-2, with TRBD1 as a possible D gene (5 bases). The CDR3 is made up of 14 amino acids. In germline, CDR1 is LNHDA, CDR2 SQIVND (reference sequence). Trimming pared 7 bases from V and 1 base from J, leaving 10 bases between. The CDR3 coding sequence is TGTGCCAGTATTGGAACAGGGAACACCGGGGAGCTGTTTTTT. As protein: CASIGTGNTGELFF.

The chain is built from TRBV7-6 and TRBJ2-1; 13 bases line up with TRBD2. From germline, CDR1 is SGHVS and CDR2 FNYEAQ. The length of the CDR3 is 16 residues. Losses at the gene ends were 4 bases for V and 9 bases for J; bases not matched to a gene: 9. In DNA, the CDR3 is TGTGCCAGCAGCTCCCTACTAGCGGGGGGGCCCGGTGAGCAGTTCTTC. This encodes CASSSLLAGGPGEQFF.

This chain joins TRBV19 and TRBJ1-2; 10 bases match TRBD1. This CDR3 is built from 16 residues. The V segment lost 5 bases and the J segment 7 bases; nucleotides outside the gene matches: 13. Germline-derived CDR1 and CDR2 are LNHDA and SQIVND (reference sequence). The CDR3 DNA sequence: TGTGCCAGTAGTTCCCTACCGGGACAGGGGATCGCTGGCTACACCTTC. Protein sequence: CASSSLPGQGIAGYTF. The full variable domain, rest sourced from reference TRBV19 and TRBJ1-2, is DGGITQSPKYLFRKEGQNVTLSCEQNLNHDAMYWYRQDPGQGLRLIYYSQIVNDFQKGDIAEGYSVSREKKESFPLTVTSAQKNPTAFYLCASSSLPGQGIAGYTFGSGTRLTVV.

This clone was counted once. The gene calls are TRBV7-6 and TRBJ2-3, with TRBD2 matching 10 bases. With V trimmed by 1 base and J by 6 bases, 10 bases remained unmatched. Germline CDR1 reads SGHVS; CDR2 reads FNYEAQ. The CDR3 totals 17 residues. Written as DNA, the CDR3 is TGTGCCAGCAGCTTAGTTGCCAGCGGGGGGGCCGCGGATACGCAGTATTTT. Its protein product is CASSLVASGGAADTQYF. The full variable domain, with the rest looked up from reference TRBV7-6 and TRBJ2-3, is GAGVSQSPRYKVTKRGQDVALRCDPISGHVSLYWYRQALGQGPEFLTYFNYEAQQDKSGLPNDRFSAERPEGSISTLTIQRTEQRDSAMYRCASSLVASGGAADTQYFGPGTRLTVL.

This chain uses TRBV5-5 with TRBJ2-6; D is undetermined. V lost 6 bases and J 6 bases, leaving 16 bases between the germline ends. This CDR3 spans 15 amino acids. Per germline, CDR1 SGHKS and CDR2 YYEKEE (reference sequence). Here the CDR3 DNA reads TGTGCCAGCACTCAACTACCCTACGCGGCCAACGTCCTGACTTTC. Protein sequence: CASTQLPYAANVLTF.

The chain is built from TRBV19 and TRBJ2-1, with 10 bases matching TRBD2. There are 17 residues in the CDR3. The junction had 10 bases not matched to a gene; V was cut back by 4 bases and J by 4 bases. Germline V lookup: CDR1 LNHDA, CDR2 SQIVND (reference sequence). The CDR3 reads CASSSLHSGGSYNEQFF. The CDR3 bases are TGTGCCAGTAGTAGTCTCCATAGCGGGGGGTCTTACAATGAGCAGTTCTTC.

The gene calls are TRBV9 and TRBJ2-7; TRBD2 agrees at 7 bases. The CDR3 extends over 15 amino acids. The ends lost 4 bases at V and 0 bases at J; junction bases unmatched: 7. The germline gives CDR1 SGDLS, CDR2 YYNGEE. CDR3 bases: TGTGCCAGCAGCCCTAGAGCGGGATACTCCTACGAGCAGTACTTC. Translation: CASSPRAGYSYEQYF. The full variable domain, with the rest looked up from reference TRBV9 and TRBJ2-7, is DSGVTQTPKHLITATGQRVTLRCSPRSGDLSVYWYQQSLDQGLQFLIQYYNGEERAKGNILERFSAQQFPDLHSELNLSSLELGDSALYFCASSPRAGYSYEQYFGPGTRLTVT.

This clone was found a few times. This chain uses TRBV5-4 with TRBJ2-7; 8 nucleotides align to TRBD2. After removal of 4 bases from V and 5 bases from J, the junction contained 8 bases not matched to a gene. The germline V gene has CDR1 SGHNT and CDR2 YYREEE (reference sequence). This CDR3 comprises 14 residues. Here the CDR3 DNA reads TGTGCCAGCAGCGCCTCCGGGACTAGTAACGAGCAGTACTTC. Amino acid sequence: CASSASGTSNEQYF.

The chain carries TRBV29-1 and TRBJ1-1; TRBD1 matches at 8 bases. The CDR3 runs to 14 residues. The germline CDR1 and CDR2 sequences are SQVTM and ANQGSEA. Trimming at V came to 7 bases and at J to 3 bases, leaving 10 bases not matched to a gene. The CDR3, as DNA: TGCAGCGCCACCGCAACGACAGGGGACACTGAAGCTTTCTTT. Protein product: CSATATTGDTEAFF.